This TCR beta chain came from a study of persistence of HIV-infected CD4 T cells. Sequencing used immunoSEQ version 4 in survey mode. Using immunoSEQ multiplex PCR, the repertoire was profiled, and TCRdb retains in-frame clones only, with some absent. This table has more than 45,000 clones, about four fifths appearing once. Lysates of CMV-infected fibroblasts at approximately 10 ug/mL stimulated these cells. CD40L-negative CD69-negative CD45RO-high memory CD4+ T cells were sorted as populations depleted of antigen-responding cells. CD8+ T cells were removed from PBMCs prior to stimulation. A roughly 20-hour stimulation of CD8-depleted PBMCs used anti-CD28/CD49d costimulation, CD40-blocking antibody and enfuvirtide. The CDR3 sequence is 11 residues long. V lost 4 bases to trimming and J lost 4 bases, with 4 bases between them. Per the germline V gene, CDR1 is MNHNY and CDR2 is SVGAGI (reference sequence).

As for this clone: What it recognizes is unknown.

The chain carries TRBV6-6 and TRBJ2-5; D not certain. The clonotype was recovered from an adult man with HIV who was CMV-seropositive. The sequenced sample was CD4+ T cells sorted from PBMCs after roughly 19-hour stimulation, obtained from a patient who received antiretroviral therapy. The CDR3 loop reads CASSSRETQYF. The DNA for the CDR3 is TGTGCCAGCAGTTCTCGAGAGACCCAGTACTTC.